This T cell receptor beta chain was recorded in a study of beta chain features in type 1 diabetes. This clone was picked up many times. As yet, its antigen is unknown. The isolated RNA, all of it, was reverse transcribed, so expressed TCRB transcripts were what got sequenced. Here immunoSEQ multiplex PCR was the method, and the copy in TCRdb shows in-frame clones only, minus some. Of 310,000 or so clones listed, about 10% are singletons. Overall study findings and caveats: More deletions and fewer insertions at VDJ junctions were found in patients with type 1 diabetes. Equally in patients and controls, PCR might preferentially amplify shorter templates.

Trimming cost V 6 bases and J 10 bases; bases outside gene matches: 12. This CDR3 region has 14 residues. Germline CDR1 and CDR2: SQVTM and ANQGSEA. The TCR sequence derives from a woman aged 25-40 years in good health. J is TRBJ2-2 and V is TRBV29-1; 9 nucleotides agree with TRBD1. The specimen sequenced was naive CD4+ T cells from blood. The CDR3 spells CSVAQGQGGLELFF. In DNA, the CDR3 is TGCAGCGTCGCACAGGGACAGGGTGGCCTGGAGCTGTTTTTT.